The rows below give T cell receptor beta chains drawn from one sample of a study of PD-L1 blockade in urothelial cancer. Sequenced by immunoSEQ multiplex PCR; TCRdb stores in-frame clones only, minus some. The table shows tens of thousands of clones, with roughly 84% occurring only once. Material: PBMCs, obtained around atezolizumab (anti-PD-L1) treatment. Every receptor here comes from a woman in her 70s with urothelial cancer. Both conserved end residues are part of each CDR3. A D gene is named only where the DNA matches it firmly. The size field is filled for only some rows; it gives once, few, many or a size class.

>TRBD1|TRBV30|TRBJ1-1|few
CAWRRDREAFF
TGTGCCTGGCGACGGGACAGGGAAGCTTTCTTT
>-|TRBV6-5|TRBJ2-3|-
CASSYGDRSTDTQYF
TGTGCCAGCAGTTACGGAGACAGGAGCACAGATACGCAGTATTTT
>-|TRBV5-1|TRBJ2-7|-
CASSLGRDEQYF
TGCGCCAGCAGCTTGGGCAGGGACGAGCAGTACTTC
>-|TRBV5-6|TRBJ1-1|-
CASSLDGGEGNTEAFF
TGTGCCAGCAGCTTAGATGGAGGTGAGGGGAACACTGAAGCTTTCTTT
>TRBD2|TRBV29-1|TRBJ2-5|-
CSVGAGNQETQYF
TGCAGCGTTGGAGCGGGGAACCAAGAGACCCAGTACTTC
>TRBD2|TRBV2|TRBJ2-1|-
CASSDRAGGHNEQFF
TGTGCCAGCAGTGACCGAGCGGGGGGGCACAATGAGCAGTTCTTC
>-|TRBV5-1|TRBJ2-1|-
CASSLGLGALGPYNEQFF
TGCGCCAGCAGCTTGGGGTTGGGGGCTTTGGGCCCCTACAATGAGCAGTTCTTC
>TRBD2|TRBV5-1|TRBJ2-3|-
CASSLSSGIADTQYF
TGCGCCAGCAGCTTGAGTAGCGGGATCGCAGATACGCAGTATTTT
>TRBD1|TRBV5-1|TRBJ2-2|-
CASSLEGATGELFF
TGCGCCAGCAGCTTAGAGGGGGCCACCGGGGAGCTGTTTTTT
>TRBD1|TRBV5-1|TRBJ2-1|-
CASSFPGQGRNEQFF
TGCGCCAGCAGCTTCCCGGGACAGGGACGAAATGAGCAGTTCTTC
>-|TRBV18|TRBJ1-3|-
CASSYGGPGSGNTIYF
TGTGCCAGCTCTTATGGGGGCCCCGGCTCTGGAAACACCATATATTTT
>TRBD2|TRBV6-4|TRBJ2-1|-
CASSDSTLAGGARFF
TGTGCCAGCAGTGACTCGACTCTAGCGGGAGGAGCAAGGTTCTTC
>TRBD2|TRBV5-1|TRBJ2-7|-
CASSSNSGNNYEQYF
TGCGCCAGCAGCTCCAATAGCGGGAATAACTACGAGCAGTACTTC
>TRBD2|TRBV7-7|TRBJ2-1|-
CASSPGLAGGFYGVDEQFF
TGTGCCAGCAGTCCAGGACTAGCGGGAGGATTTTATGGGGTGGATGAGCAGTTCTTC
>TRBD2|TRBV27|TRBJ2-3|few
CASRVAGGHYPQYF
TGTGCCAGCAGGGTCGCGGGGGGCCATTATCCGCAGTATTTT
>TRBD1|TRBV10-3|TRBJ1-2|-
CAISPGQGIYGYTF
TGTGCCATCAGCCCGGGACAGGGAATATATGGCTACACCTTC
>-|TRBV5-1|TRBJ1-2|few
CASSPEAYGYTF
TGCGCCAGCAGCCCCGAAGCCTATGGCTACACCTTC
>-|TRBV6-4|TRBJ1-5|-
CASSVYSNQPQHF
TGTGCCAGCAGTGTTTATAGCAATCAGCCCCAGCATTTT
>TRBD1|TRBV6-7|TRBJ1-3|-
CASSYSRQGARNTIYF
TGTGCCAGCAGTTACTCGAGACAGGGGGCCCGAAACACCATATATTTT
>TRBD2|TRBV9|TRBJ2-2|-
CASSLQMTPGLGTNTGELFF
TGTGCCAGCAGCTTACAGATGACACCGGGACTAGGAACGAACACCGGGGAGCTGTTTTTT
>TRBD1|TRBV19|TRBJ2-2|-
CASSYPIGTGDTGELFF
TGTGCCAGTAGCTACCCCATAGGGACAGGGGACACCGGGGAGCTGTTTTTT
>-|TRBV19|TRBJ1-2|-
CASSMDSLRMGWDYGYTF
TGTGCCAGTAGTATGGACAGTCTCCGAATGGGATGGGACTATGGCTACACCTTC
>-|TRBV6-5|TRBJ1-5|-
CASSSTQGLGPQHF
TGTGCCAGCAGTTCGACCCAGGGGCTCGGGCCCCAGCATTTT
>TRBD1|TRBV6-1|TRBJ1-1|once
CASSPVGTGEPFF
TGTGCCAGCAGTCCGGTAGGGACAGGGGAACCTTTCTTT
>TRBD1|TRBV10-3|TRBJ2-2|-
CAISPTGTGEGELFF
TGTGCCATCAGTCCCACGGGGACAGGGGAAGGGGAGCTGTTTTTT
>TRBD2|TRBV9|TRBJ2-1|-
CASSVLAGVGNEQFF
TGTGCCAGCAGCGTACTAGCGGGAGTTGGGAATGAGCAGTTCTTC
>TRBD1|TRBV7-9|TRBJ2-3|-
CASRGQSTDTQYF
TGTGCCAGTCGGGGACAGTCCACAGATACGCAGTATTTT
>TRBD1|TRBV15|TRBJ2-7|-
CATSGPGTGAPEQYF
TGTGCCACCAGCGGTCCCGGGACAGGGGCGCCCGAGCAGTACTTC
>-|TRBV30|TRBJ2-2|-
CAWSVHPNTGELFF
TGTGCCTGGAGTGTACACCCGAACACCGGGGAGCTGTTTTTT
>TRBD1|TRBV29-1|TRBJ1-4|-
CSVGGQGAGEKLFF
TGCAGCGTCGGGGGACAGGGGGCAGGTGAAAAACTGTTTTTT
>TRBD2|TRBV29-1|TRBJ2-5|-
CSVALAGGQETQYF
TGCAGCGTTGCACTAGCGGGAGGGCAAGAGACCCAGTACTTC
>-|TRBV5-6|TRBJ2-5|-
CASSFRTTGGSETQYF
TGTGCCAGCAGCTTTCGGACTACAGGCGGTTCAGAGACCCAGTACTTC
>TRBD1|TRBV5-6|TRBJ1-2|-
CASSLSGGSLDYGYTF
TGTGCCAGCAGCTTGTCAGGGGGAAGTTTAGACTATGGCTACACCTTC
>TRBD1|TRBV18|TRBJ2-7|-
CASSPTGAPLVYEQYF
TGTGCCAGCTCACCTACAGGGGCCCCTCTGGTCTACGAGCAGTACTTC
>-|TRBV11-1|TRBJ2-1|-
CASSLALGGGRDEQFF
TGTGCCAGCAGCTTAGCGCTCGGGGGAGGAAGGGATGAGCAGTTCTTC
>-|TRBV7-2|TRBJ2-6|once
CASSLRRGPSGANVLTF
TGTGCCAGCAGCTTACGGCGGGGGCCGAGTGGGGCCAACGTCCTGACTTTC
>-|TRBV5-4|TRBJ2-3|-
CASSLDSVSTDTQYF
TGTGCCAGCAGCTTGGACTCGGTGTCCACAGATACGCAGTATTTT
>TRBD2|TRBV5-1|TRBJ2-2|-
CASSFDPGLAGVSGELFF
TGCGCCAGCAGCTTTGACCCGGGACTAGCGGGAGTTTCCGGGGAGCTGTTTTTT
>-|TRBV30|TRBJ2-2|-
CAHGTGANTGELFF
TGTGCCCACGGGACGGGGGCGAACACCGGGGAGCTGTTTTTT
>-|TRBV7-8|TRBJ1-2|few
CASSLASIGGYTF
TGTGCCAGCAGCTTAGCAAGCATCGGTGGCTACACCTTC
>-|TRBV7-9|TRBJ2-5|few
CASNTGMRETQYF
TGTGCCAGCAATACAGGGATGCGGGAGACCCAGTACTTC
>TRBD1|TRBV15|TRBJ1-4|-
CATSRDRLAEKLFF
TGTGCCACCAGCAGGGACAGGCTAGCCGAAAAACTGTTTTTT
>-|TRBV10-1|TRBJ1-2|-
CASSEKTAPYGYTF
TGCGCCAGCAGTGAGAAGACAGCCCCTTATGGCTACACCTTC
>-|TRBV30|TRBJ1-2|-
CAWSRGPNYGYTF
TGTGCCTGGAGCAGGGGTCCAAACTATGGCTACACCTTC
>-|TRBV28|TRBJ1-5|-
CASEGYGQPQHF
TGTGCCTCGGAGGGTTATGGACAGCCCCAGCATTTT
>-|TRBV2|TRBJ2-7|-
CASRGDRSKYEQYF
TGTGCCAGCAGGGGCGACAGGTCTAAGTACGAGCAGTACTTC
>TRBD1|TRBV7-6|TRBJ1-1|once
CASSSLTGGTEAFF
TGTGCCAGCAGCTCCCTGACAGGGGGCACTGAAGCTTTCTTT
>-|TRBV12-5|TRBJ2-5|-
CASGRSGTPQETQYF
TGTGCTAGTGGCCGTTCCGGGACACCCCAAGAGACCCAGTACTTC
>-|TRBV7-6|TRBJ2-7|-
CASSFKNPETYEQYF
TGTGCCAGCAGCTTCAAAAACCCTGAGACCTACGAGCAGTACTTC
>TRBD1|TRBV18|TRBJ2-5|-
CASSQYKTGPETQYF
TGTGCCAGCTCACAATATAAGACAGGGCCAGAGACCCAGTACTTC
>-|TRBV4-3|TRBJ1-4|many
CASSHRDRISEKLFF
TGCGCCAGCAGCCACCGAGACAGGATCAGTGAAAAACTGTTTTTT
>-|TRBV6-5|TRBJ2-2|-
CASSYSQAGELFF
TGTGCCAGCAGTTACTCCCAGGCCGGGGAGCTGTTTTTT
>TRBD1|TRBV6-1|TRBJ1-1|-
CASSGNRGYTEAFF
TGTGCCAGCAGTGGGAACAGGGGGTACACTGAAGCTTTCTTT